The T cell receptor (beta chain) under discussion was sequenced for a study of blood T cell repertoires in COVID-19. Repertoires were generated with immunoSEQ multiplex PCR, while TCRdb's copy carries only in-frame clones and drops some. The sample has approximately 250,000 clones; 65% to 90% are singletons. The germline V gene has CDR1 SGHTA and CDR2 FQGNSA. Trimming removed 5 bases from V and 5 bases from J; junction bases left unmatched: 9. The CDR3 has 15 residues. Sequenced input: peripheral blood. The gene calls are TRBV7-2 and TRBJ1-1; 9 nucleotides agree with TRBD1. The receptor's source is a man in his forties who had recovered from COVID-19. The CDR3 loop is CASSGPGQGRTEAFF. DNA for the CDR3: TGTGCCAGCAGCGGACCGGGACAGGGACGGACTGAAGCTTTCTTT.